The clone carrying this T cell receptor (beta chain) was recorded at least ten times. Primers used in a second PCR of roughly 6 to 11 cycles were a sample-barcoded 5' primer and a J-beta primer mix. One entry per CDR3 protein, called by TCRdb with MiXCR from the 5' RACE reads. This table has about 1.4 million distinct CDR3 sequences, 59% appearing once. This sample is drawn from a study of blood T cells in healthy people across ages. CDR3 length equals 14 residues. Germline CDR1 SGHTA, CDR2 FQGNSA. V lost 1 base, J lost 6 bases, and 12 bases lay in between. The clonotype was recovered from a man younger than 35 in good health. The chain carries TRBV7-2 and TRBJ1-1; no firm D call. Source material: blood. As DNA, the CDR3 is TGTGCCAGCAGCTTAGACCCTCCACCCCCTGAAGCTTTCTTT. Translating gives CASSLDPPPPEAFF.